The 4 T cell receptor beta chains below all came from one sample that was sequenced in a study of cytomegalovirus exposure and HLA in healthy donors. Use of 60 Vbeta and 13 Jbeta primers characterized the PCR. Repertoires were generated with immunoSEQ multiplex PCR, while TCRdb's copy carries only in-frame clones and drops some. The sample has around 150,000 clones; around 60% are singletons. The sequencing sample was made of PBMCs. The receptors derive from a woman aged 55-69 years in good health and CMV-seropositive.

The chain links TRBV5-6 to TRBJ1-2, with a tentative D call TRBD1 (6 bases). The V end lost 0 bases, the J end lost 4 bases, and 13 bases lay between the germline ends. Germline V lookup: CDR1 SGHDT, CDR2 YYEEEE. This CDR3 has 15 amino acids. CDR3 DNA: TGTGCCAGCAGCTTGGATTTGACAGGACCCTATGGCTACACCTTC. Protein product: CASSLDLTGPYGYTF.

The chain combines TRBV4-2 with TRBJ2-1; 7 nucleotides agree with TRBD2. The germline V gene has CDR1 LGHNA and CDR2 YNFKEQ. Trimming cost V 4 bases and J 5 bases; bases outside gene matches: 11. The CDR3 extends over 16 amino acids. The CDR3 DNA reads as TGTGCCAGCAGCCCCTCTGAGCGGGACTGGAACAATGAGCAGTTCTTC. Residues: CASSPSERDWNNEQFF.

The rearrangement joins TRBV2 to TRBJ2-1; 11 nucleotides agree with TRBD2. The germline V gene has CDR1 SNHLY and CDR2 FYNNEI. V was pared by 7 bases and J by 6 bases, with 11 bases of the junction left unmatched. The CDR3 is 16 amino acids. The CDR3 DNA follows: TGTGCCAGCATCCGAACTCTAGCGGGAGGCCCCAATGAGCAGTTCTTC. Its translation: CASIRTLAGGPNEQFF.

The genes are TRBV18 and TRBJ1-4; a weak D match, TRBD1 (5 bases). The CDR3 totals 15 residues. Germline assignment: CDR1 KGHSH and CDR2 LQKENI. The V end lost 3 bases, the J end lost 0 bases, and 8 bases lay between the germline ends. CDR3 sequence (DNA): TGTGCCAGCTCACCTGGACAAGCAACTAATGAAAAACTGTTTTTT. Translated: CASSPGQATNEKLFF.